The 17 T cell receptor beta chains below all came from one sample that was sequenced in a study of radiation and T cells in renal cell carcinoma. The method was immunoSEQ multiplex PCR; TCRdb's version includes in-frame clones alone and lacks a portion of them. The table lists over 60,000 clones, around three quarters of them singletons. Stated time point: blood 2 weeks post-SBRT. The treatment was: 15 Gy SBRT to primary tumor, nephrectomy 4 weeks later. Source: blood, taken from a patient whose treatment included radiotherapy and nephrectomy. The receptors derive from a man between 60 and 75 years old with renal cell carcinoma.

This chain links TRBV4-3 with TRBJ2-1; D is perhaps TRBD1 or TRBD2 (7 bases each). CDR3 length equals 16 residues. Trimming stripped 4 bases from V and 5 bases from J, with 18 bases between. From germline, CDR1 is LGHNA and CDR2 YSLEER. The CDR3, as DNA: TGCGCCAGCAGCCGGGAGGGGGCAGGGAGGAACAATGAGCAGTTCTTC. It encodes CASSREGAGRNNEQFF.

The rearrangement joins TRBV7-9 to TRBJ2-7, with TRBD2 matching 14 bases. The CDR3 runs to 14 residues. The V gene's germline CDR1 is SEHNR and CDR2 FQNEAQ (reference sequence). The J segment lost 12 bases and the V segment lost 5 bases, leaving 9 bases of the junction unmatched. The chain's CDR3 is CASSRPGTSGSLYV. The DNA for the CDR3 is TGTGCCAGCAGCCGTCCGGGGACTAGCGGGAGCCTGTACGTC.

This clone was counted a few times. This rearrangement joins TRBV18 to TRBJ1-3; a possible D gene is TRBD1 (5 bases). CDR1 and CDR2 (germline): KGHSH, LQKENI. Trimming pared 2 bases from V and 7 bases from J, leaving 15 bases between. The CDR3 is 15 amino acids. CDR3 protein: CASSPLSQGGNTIYF. CDR3 nucleotides: TGTGCCAGCTCACCATTATCCCAGGGCGGGAACACCATATATTTT.

By frequency in the sample, this clone is medium-sized. This chain links TRBV5-1 with TRBJ1-1, with a tentative D call TRBD1 (6 bases). Trimming removed 0 bases at V and 4 bases at J, with 10 bases between. This CDR3 spans 14 amino acids. Germline loops: CDR1 SGHRS, CDR2 YFSETQ. The chain's CDR3 is CASSLGQGSTEAFF. CDR3 coding DNA: TGCGCCAGCAGCTTGGGGCAGGGGAGCACTGAAGCTTTCTTT.

The J gene is TRBJ1-1, the V gene TRBV11-2; perhaps TRBD1 as D (5 bases). V lost 6 bases and J 7 bases, leaving 15 bases between the germline ends. From germline, CDR1 is SGHAT and CDR2 FQNNGV. This CDR3 region has 13 residues. CDR3 region: CASRSNQGGEAFF. CDR3 coding DNA: TGTGCCAGCAGATCCAATCAGGGAGGTGAAGCTTTCTTT.

V and J are TRBV7-6 and TRBJ2-2; 7 bases line up with TRBD2. From germline, CDR1 is SGHVS and CDR2 FNYEAQ. This CDR3 spans 19 amino acids. After removal of 2 bases from V and 0 bases from J, the junction contained 12 bases not matched to a gene. This chain's CDR3 is CASSLREGLFIANTGELFF. In DNA form, the CDR3 reads TGTGCCAGCAGCTTAAGGGAGGGGTTGTTTATAGCGAACACCGGGGAGCTGTTTTTT.

The chain carries TRBV11-1 and TRBJ2-3, with D maybe TRBD2 (6 bases). Per the germline V gene, CDR1 is SGHAT and CDR2 is FQDESV (reference sequence). The length of the CDR3 is 15 residues. Trimming took 1 base from V and 1 from J, leaving 9 bases between them. Written as DNA, the CDR3 is TGTGCCAGCAGCTTAGAGGGACTGCGCACAGATACGCAGTATTTT. This sequence encodes CASSLEGLRTDTQYF.

The chain recombines TRBV30 with TRBJ1-5, with D perhaps TRBD1 (5 bases). V shed 0 bases and J shed 1 base, with 16 bases lying between them. Per the germline V gene, CDR1 is GTSNPN and CDR2 is SVGIG (reference sequence). This CDR3 region has 17 residues. The CDR3 sequence: CAWSVWQGGLSNQPQHF. CDR3 nucleotides: TGTGCCTGGAGTGTATGGCAGGGTGGTTTAAGCAATCAGCCCCAGCATTTT.

The chain couples TRBV6-6 to TRBJ2-1; 7 nucleotides line up with TRBD2. The CDR3 length is 12 residues. After removal of 8 bases from V and 5 bases from J, the junction contained 3 bases not matched to a gene. Germline CDR1 reads MNHNY; CDR2 reads SVGAGI (reference sequence). The CDR3 region has the DNA TGTGCCAGCGGGCTAGCGGACAATGAGCAGTTCTTC. Its translation is CASGLADNEQFF.

The rearrangement joins TRBV2 to TRBJ2-2; 7 bases fit TRBD1. Trimming removed 7 bases from V and 3 bases from J; junction bases left unmatched: 8. The CDR3 has 15 amino acids. CDR1 and CDR2 (germline): SNHLY, FYNNEI. The CDR3, as DNA: TGTGCCAGCACCCTTACCACAGGGGACACCGGGGAGCTGTTTTTT. Its protein is CASTLTTGDTGELFF. Filled out from reference TRBV2 and TRBJ2-2, the complete variable domain reads EPEVTQTPSHQVTQMGQEVILRCVPISNHLYFYWYRQILGQKVEFLVSFYNNEISEKSEIFDDQFSVERPDGSNFTLKIRSTKLEDSAMYFCASTLTTGDTGELFFGEGSRLTVL.

The gene calls are TRBV30 and TRBJ1-2; the D gene is possibly TRBD1 (5 bases). The germline V gene has CDR1 GTSNPN and CDR2 SVGIG (reference sequence). Trimming took off 5 bases at V and 7 bases at J, with 17 bases between the two ends. The length of the CDR3 is 13 residues. CDR3 bases: TGTGCCTGGGTCGGACCTTACGGGGGTGGCTACACCTTC. The encoded protein is CAWVGPYGGGYTF.

The count of this clone is one. The chain links TRBV11-3 to TRBJ2-1; 10 bases are shared with TRBD1. Germline lookup yields CDR1 SGHNT and CDR2 YENEEA. V lost 5 bases to trimming and J lost 9 bases; unmatched junction nucleotides: 16. The CDR3 spans 17 residues. The CDR3 protein is CASSTLLPGQGLGEQFF. The CDR3 DNA sequence: TGTGCCAGCAGCACGCTCTTACCGGGACAGGGGTTGGGTGAGCAGTTCTTC.

V and J are TRBV7-2 and TRBJ2-5; a weak D match, TRBD1 (7 bases). The CDR3 consists of 15 residues. Germline V CDR1 and CDR2: SGHTA, FQGNSA. V lost 4 bases and J lost 5, with 17 bases in between. CDR3 residues: CASSSGTASGETQYF. The CDR3 DNA sequence: TGTGCCAGCAGCTCCGGGACAGCCAGCGGGGAGACCCAGTACTTC.

The chain carries TRBV4-1 and TRBJ2-5; tentatively, D is TRBD1 (6 bases). The ends were cut back, 4 bases at V and 1 base at J, with 13 bases in the middle. The CDR3 is 15 amino acids. Germline V gene lookup returns CDR1 MGHRA and CDR2 YSYEKL. Here the CDR3 DNA reads TGCGCCAGCAGCCGCCTCGGGACACTCCAAGAGACCCAGTACTTC. Translating it yields CASSRLGTLQETQYF.

The chain joins TRBV11-2 to TRBJ2-5, with 12 bases that match TRBD2. The CDR3 length is 16 residues. Looked up from germline, CDR1 is SGHAT and CDR2 is FQNNGV. Trimming removed 6 bases from V and 5 bases from J; junction bases left unmatched: 10. DNA of the CDR3: TGTGCCAGCAGTCAATTGACTAGCGGGAGCTGGGAGACCCAGTACTTC. Protein product: CASSQLTSGSWETQYF.

The V gene is TRBV5-1, the J gene TRBJ2-5, with a possible D match to TRBD2 (5 bases). CDR3 size: 13 residues. Trimming took 0 bases from V and 3 from J, leaving 6 bases between them. The germline V gene encodes CDR1 SGHRS and CDR2 YFSETQ. The CDR3 reads CASSLAGKETQYF. The CDR3 DNA is TGCGCCAGCAGCTTGGCGGGAAAAGAGACCCAGTACTTC.

The CDR3 region has the DNA TGTGCCAGCAGACTGGGACAGGGAACCTCCTACGAGCAGTACTTC. It yields the protein CASRLGQGTSYEQYF. This chain connects TRBV5-5 to TRBJ2-7; TRBD1 aligns across 9 bases. The CDR3 is made up of 15 amino acids. Trimming removed 5 bases from V and 0 bases from J; junction bases left unmatched: 6. Germline values: CDR1 SGHKS, CDR2 YYEKEE (reference sequence).